This TCR beta chain came from a study of blood T cell repertoires in COVID-19. In the study overall: Acute and convalescent COVID-19 specimens originated in the United States, Italy and Spain. In each case, the material was cDNA or gDNA derived from T cells, B-cell-depleted T cells, or PBMCs.

Germline V gene lookup returns CDR1 MGHDK and CDR2 SYGVNS. The V end was cut by 2 bases, the J end by 1 base, with 12 bases between. The CDR3 extends over 16 amino acids. In the authors' methods: Amplifying reference gene primers gave estimates of nucleated cell counts. TCRdb's copy holds only in-frame clones and misses some; the assay was immunoSEQ multiplex PCR. That table furnishes V, J and clone size, whereas the DNA furnished D and trimming. The sample shows 200,000 to 250,000 clones, around 80% of them seen only once. What was sequenced was peripheral blood. The genes are TRBV25-1 and TRBJ2-1; D is unresolved. The TCR was taken from a woman in her 70s with acute or convalescent COVID-19. The CDR3 region is CASSEPGFASYNEQFF. CDR3 in DNA: TGTGCCAGCAGTGAACCAGGTTTTGCGTCCTACAATGAGCAGTTCTTC.